The 2 T cell receptor beta chains below all came from one sample that was sequenced in a study of T-cell reconstitution after alpha-beta-depleted transplantation in children. A library of TCRbeta sequences, prepared with unique molecular identifiers, was generated. Via MiXCR, TCRdb re-called the PCR reads, giving one row per CDR3 protein. The sample holds hundreds of thousands of distinct CDR3 sequences, around 14% seen once. The sample was PBMCs, taken before TCRalphabeta/CD19-depleted stem cell transplant. Receptors were obtained from a girl aged 2-9 years with congenital amegakaryocytic thrombocytopenia, due to receive a stem cell transplant.

This clonotype was detected ten times or more. The chain links TRBV5-1 to TRBJ2-2; TRBD2 matches at 14 bases. The germline CDR1 and CDR2 sequences are SGHRS and YFSETQ. The V gene end was trimmed by 7 bases and the J gene end by 4 bases; junction bases not matched to a gene: 3. This CDR3 region has 15 residues. The CDR3 DNA reads TGCGCCAGCTTCGGACTAGCGGGAGGCACCGGGGAGCTGTTTTTT. This codes for CASFGLAGGTGELFF.

The table lists this clonotype with a few counts. The chain links TRBV5-1 to TRBJ1-1; D remains ambiguous. This CDR3 region has 14 residues. Deletions cut 1 base from V and 1 base from J, with 8 bases between. Germline V gene data show CDR1 as SGHRS and CDR2 as YFSETQ. The CDR3, as DNA: TGCGCCAGCAGCTTGTTAGGTTCGAACACTGAAGCTTTCTTT. This encodes CASSLLGSNTEAFF.